This T cell receptor beta chain was identified in a study of human T cells and chemical hapten exposure. As for the study in general: Alopecia areata, totalis or universalis affected patients who were mostly female.

Time point meaning: patch test 2, 6 weeks after DPC sensitization. Treatment described: therapeutic diphenylcyclopropenone sensitization with weekly scalp DPC. Blood collection took place prior to placing each patch test. Separate cDNA molecules received unique molecular identifiers, which the library attached to them. In TCRdb, the RACE reads were re-called with MiXCR into one record per CDR3 protein. The table shows some 82,000 distinct CDR3 sequences, with approximately 6.6% occurring only once. Study results and limitations: TCRs whose frequency exceeded 1 in 1000 remained the same following DPC sensitization.

In this sample, this clonotype turned up a few times. Its matching antigen is unknown. This clonotype was sampled from a woman aged 30 to 39 with alopecia areata. Some clones in this sample may be carry-over from other donors' samples. This specimen consisted of whole blood, obtained in connection with sensitization to the hapten diphenylcyclopropenone (DPC).

CDR3 nucleotide sequence: TGCGCCAGCAGTCCTTCCGGGACTAGCGGGGGGGCTAGCACAGATACGCAGTATTTT. This sequence encodes CASSPSGTSGGASTDTQYF. J is TRBJ2-3 and V is TRBV5-1; 16 positions match TRBD2. The CDR3 has 19 amino acids. In germline, CDR1 is SGHRS, CDR2 YFSETQ. Unmatched junction bases numbered 9, after V lost 5 bases and J lost 0 bases.